Below, one TCR beta chain is given with its context. The data derive from a study of blood T cell repertoires in COVID-19. Study as a whole: Spain, Italy and the United States supplied samples that represented acute and convalescent COVID-19. The cDNA or gDNA used as material had been derived from T cells, B-cell-depleted T cells, or PBMCs.

Clinical history reported by participants formed the basis on which cohorts were assigned. Original analysis: Reference gene primer amplification in the assay estimated nucleated cell counts. Profiling relied on immunoSEQ multiplex PCR, and the TCRdb table lists in-frame clones only, not all of them. V, J and clone size are taken as reported in that table, and D and trimming were inferred from the DNA itself. Of 110,000 to 150,000 clones in the sample, approximately 86% were seen once. Losses at the gene ends were 5 bases for V and 0 bases for J; bases not matched to a gene: 11. The CDR3 has 17 amino acids. CDR1 and CDR2 from the germline V gene are PRHDT and FYEKMQ (reference sequence).

This chain links TRBV13 with TRBJ2-7; the match to TRBD1 covers 9 bases. This receptor was obtained from a woman between 40 and 55 years old who had recovered from COVID-19. Material: PBMCs or T cells enriched from blood (not recorded which). CDR3 in amino acids: CASSAGTGKLFSYEQYF. The CDR3 coding sequence is TGTGCCAGCAGCGCCGGGACAGGGAAACTTTTCTCCTACGAGCAGTACTTC.